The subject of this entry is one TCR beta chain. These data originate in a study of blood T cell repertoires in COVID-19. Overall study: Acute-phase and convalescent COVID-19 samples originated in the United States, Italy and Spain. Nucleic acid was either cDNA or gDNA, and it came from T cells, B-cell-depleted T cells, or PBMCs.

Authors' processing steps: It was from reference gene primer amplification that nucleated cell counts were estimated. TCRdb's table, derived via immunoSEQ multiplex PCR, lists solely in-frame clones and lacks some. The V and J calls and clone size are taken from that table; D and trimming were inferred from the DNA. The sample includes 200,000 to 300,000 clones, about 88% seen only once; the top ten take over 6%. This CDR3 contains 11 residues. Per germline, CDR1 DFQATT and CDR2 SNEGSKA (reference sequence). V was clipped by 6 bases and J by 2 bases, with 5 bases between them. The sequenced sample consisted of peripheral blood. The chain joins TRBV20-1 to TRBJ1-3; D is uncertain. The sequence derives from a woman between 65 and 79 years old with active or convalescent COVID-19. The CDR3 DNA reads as TGCAGTGCCACGGCTGGAAACACCATATATTTT. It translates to CSATAGNTIYF.